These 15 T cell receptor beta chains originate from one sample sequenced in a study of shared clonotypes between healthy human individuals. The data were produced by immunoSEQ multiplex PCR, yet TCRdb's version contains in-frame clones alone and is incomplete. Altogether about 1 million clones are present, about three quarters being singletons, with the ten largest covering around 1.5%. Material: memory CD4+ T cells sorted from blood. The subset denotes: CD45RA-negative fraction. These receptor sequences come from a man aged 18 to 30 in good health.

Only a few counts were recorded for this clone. This CDR3 is CASTPRLDGSYEQYF. CDR3 bases: TGTGCCAGCACCCCAAGATTAGACGGCTCCTACGAGCAGTACTTC. The chain links TRBV27 to TRBJ2-7, with D uncertain. The germline V gene encodes CDR1 MNHEY and CDR2 SMNVEV (reference sequence). This CDR3 is 15 amino acids long. Between the trimmed V and J ends, which lost 7 bases and 0 bases, there was a span of 16 bases.

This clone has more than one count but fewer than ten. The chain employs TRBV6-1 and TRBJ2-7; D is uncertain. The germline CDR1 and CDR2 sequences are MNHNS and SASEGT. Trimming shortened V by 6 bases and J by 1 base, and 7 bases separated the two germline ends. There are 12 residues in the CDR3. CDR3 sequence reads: CASSVASYEQYF. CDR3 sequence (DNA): TGTGCCAGCAGCGTAGCATCCTACGAGCAGTACTTC.

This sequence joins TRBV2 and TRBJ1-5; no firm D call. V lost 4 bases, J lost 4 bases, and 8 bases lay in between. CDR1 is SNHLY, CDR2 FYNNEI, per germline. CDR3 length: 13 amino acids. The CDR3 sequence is CASSVEGNQPQHF. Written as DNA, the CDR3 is TGTGCCAGCAGTGTGGAAGGGAATCAGCCCCAGCATTTT.

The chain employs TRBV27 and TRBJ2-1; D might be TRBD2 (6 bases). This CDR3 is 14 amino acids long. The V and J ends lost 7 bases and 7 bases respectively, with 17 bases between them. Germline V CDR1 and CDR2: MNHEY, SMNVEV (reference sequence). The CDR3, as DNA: TGTGCCAGCACCCCGGGCAGGGCGGGGAATGAGCAGTTCTTC. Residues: CASTPGRAGNEQFF.

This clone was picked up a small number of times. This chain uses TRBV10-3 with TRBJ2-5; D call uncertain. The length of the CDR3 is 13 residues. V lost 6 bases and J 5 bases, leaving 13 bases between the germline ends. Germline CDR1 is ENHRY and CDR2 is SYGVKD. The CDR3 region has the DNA TGTGCCATCAGGAAAGGGTTGAAGGAGACCCAGTACTTC. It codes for CAIRKGLKETQYF.

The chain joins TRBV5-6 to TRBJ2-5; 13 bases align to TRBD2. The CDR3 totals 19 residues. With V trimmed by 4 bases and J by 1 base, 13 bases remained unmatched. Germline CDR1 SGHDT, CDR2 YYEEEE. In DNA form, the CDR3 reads TGTGCCAGCAGCCCAACCCTGACTAGCGGGGGGAAACCCCAAGAGACCCAGTACTTC. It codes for CASSPTLTSGGKPQETQYF.

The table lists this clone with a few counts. CDR3 bases: TGTGCCAGCAGTGTGGCAGGGGATTCCTACGAGCAGTACTTC. This codes for CASSVAGDSYEQYF. V usage is TRBV6-1 and J usage is TRBJ2-7, with D possibly matching TRBD1 (6 bases). Germline V gives CDR1 MNHNS, CDR2 SASEGT. This CDR3 region has 14 residues. The V gene lost 4 bases and the J gene lost 1 base, with 11 bases spanning the gap.

The CDR3 bases are TGTGCCACCAAACAGATGAGCTCTGGAAACACCATATATTTT. Translating gives CATKQMSSGNTIYF. V gene TRBV15 combines with J gene TRBJ1-3; no reliable D call. V lost 7 bases to trimming and J lost 0 bases, with 10 bases between them. This CDR3 comprises 14 residues. The germline V gene encodes CDR1 LNHNV and CDR2 YYDKDF (reference sequence).

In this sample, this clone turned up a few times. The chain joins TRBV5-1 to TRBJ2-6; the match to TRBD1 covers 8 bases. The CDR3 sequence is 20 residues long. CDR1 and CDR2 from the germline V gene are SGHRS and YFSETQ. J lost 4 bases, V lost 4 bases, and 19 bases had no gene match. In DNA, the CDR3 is TGCGCCAGCAGCCCCCTGGATTCATCAGGGGGCAGACCCGGGGCCAACGTCCTGACTTTC. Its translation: CASSPLDSSGGRPGANVLTF.

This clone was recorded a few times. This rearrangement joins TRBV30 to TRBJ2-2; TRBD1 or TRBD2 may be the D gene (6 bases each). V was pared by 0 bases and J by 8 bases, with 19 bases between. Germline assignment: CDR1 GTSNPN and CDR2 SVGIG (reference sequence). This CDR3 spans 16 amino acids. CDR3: CAWSVLPPGAAGELFF. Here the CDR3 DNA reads TGTGCCTGGAGTGTACTCCCCCCGGGGGCCGCGGGGGAGCTGTTTTTT. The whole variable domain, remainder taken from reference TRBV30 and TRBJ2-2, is SQTIHQWPATLVQPVGSPLSLECTVEGTSNPNLYWYRQAAGRGLQLLFYSVGIGQISSEVPQNLSASRPQDRQFILSSKKLLLSDSGFYLCAWSVLPPGAAGELFFGEGSRLTVL.

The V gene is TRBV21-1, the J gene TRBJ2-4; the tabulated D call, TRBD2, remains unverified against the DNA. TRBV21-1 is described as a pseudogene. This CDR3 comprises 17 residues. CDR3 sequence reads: CASSKAPSGVAKNIQYF. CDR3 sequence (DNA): TGTGCCAGCAGCAAAGCGCCTAGCGGGGTAGCCAAAAACATTCAGTACTTC.

This CDR3 is CASSRPGRAGANVLTF. The CDR3 nucleotides are TGTGCCAGCAGTCGCCCGGGGAGGGCTGGGGCCAACGTCCTGACTTTC. This chain uses TRBV7-9 with TRBJ2-6; 7 nucleotides match TRBD2. This CDR3 has 16 amino acids. Germline trimming cut 6 bases from V and 2 bases from J; bases unmatched to any gene: 7. Looked up from germline, CDR1 is SEHNR and CDR2 is FQNEAQ (reference sequence).

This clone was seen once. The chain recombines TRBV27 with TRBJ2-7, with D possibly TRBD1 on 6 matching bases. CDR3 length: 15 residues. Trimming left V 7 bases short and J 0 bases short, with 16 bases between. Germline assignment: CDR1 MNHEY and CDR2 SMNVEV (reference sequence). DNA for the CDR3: TGTGCCAGCACCCCTTCCGGACAGTTCTCCTACGAGCAGTACTTC. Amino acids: CASTPSGQFSYEQYF.

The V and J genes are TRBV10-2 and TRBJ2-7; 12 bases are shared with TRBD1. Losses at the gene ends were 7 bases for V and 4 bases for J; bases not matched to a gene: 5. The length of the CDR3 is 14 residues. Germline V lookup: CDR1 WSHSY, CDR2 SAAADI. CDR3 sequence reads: CASTRGQGAYEQYF. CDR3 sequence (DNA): TGCGCCAGCACCCGGGGACAGGGGGCATACGAGCAGTACTTC.

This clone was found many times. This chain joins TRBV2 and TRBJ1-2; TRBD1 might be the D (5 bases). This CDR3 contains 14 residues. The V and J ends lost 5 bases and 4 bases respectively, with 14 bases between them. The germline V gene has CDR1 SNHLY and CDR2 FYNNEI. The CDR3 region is CASSPTGTSYGYTF. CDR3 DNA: TGTGCCAGCAGTCCAACGGGGACCTCCTATGGCTACACCTTC. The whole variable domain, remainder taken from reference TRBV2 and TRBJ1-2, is EPEVTQTPSHQVTQMGQEVILRCVPISNHLYFYWYRQILGQKVEFLVSFYNNEISEKSEIFDDQFSVERPDGSNFTLKIRSTKLEDSAMYFCASSPTGTSYGYTFGSGTRLTVV.